This TCR beta chain was sequenced in a study of vaccination and CD4 T cells after COVID-19. The V gene lost 6 bases and the J gene lost 0 bases, with 9 bases spanning the gap. The CDR3 runs to 14 residues. Germline values: CDR1 MDHEN, CDR2 SYDVKM. As for treatment: roughly 10-day PBMC culture with coronavirus spike peptide pools or control peptides (ViraFEST assay). The Oncomine TCR Beta short-read assay was applied to DNA of cultured CD4+ T cells. Via MiXCR, TCRdb re-called the PCR reads, giving one row per CDR3 protein. Here the sample spans about 14,000 distinct CDR3 sequences, 30% to 35% being singletons. In this sample, this clonotype turned up a few times. Its antigen is unknown.

The sequence was obtained from a human donor who had recovered from COVID-19. The sample comprised CD4+ T cells from blood, cultured in vitro. The gene calls are TRBV28 and TRBJ1-5; D uncertain. This CDR3 is CASRGPYSNQPQHF. In nucleotides, the CDR3 is TGTGCCAGCAGGGGCCCGTATAGCAATCAGCCCCAGCATTTT.